Following are 26 T cell receptor beta chains from one sample sequenced in a study of metastatic and nonmetastatic thyroid tumors. Patients had received no treatment of any kind before thyroid surgery. Via MiXCR, TCRdb re-called the PCR reads. This table has around 4,000 clones, roughly 32% appearing once. Sequenced input: adjacent normal tissue. These receptors originate from a female donor with papillary thyroid cancer or a benign thyroid nodule (not recorded which). Some clones in this sample may be carry-over from other donors' samples.

The genes are TRBV11-3 and TRBJ2-7, with 8 positions matching TRBD1. CDR1 and CDR2 (germline): SGHNT, YENEEA. The trim removed 9 bases at V and 1 base at J, leaving 11 bases unmatched. This CDR3 is 15 amino acids long. CDR3 coding DNA: TGTGCCAGTTCCCGGGACAGGAGTAGGTCCTACGAGCAGTACTTC. The encoded protein is CASSRDRSRSYEQYF.

By share of the sample, this clone is large. The J gene is TRBJ1-2, the V gene TRBV24-1, with TRBD1 matching over 11 bases. V gave up 4 bases and J gave up 5 bases; unmatched junction bases: 2. CDR3 length equals 14 residues. Germline V gene sequence: CDR1 KGHDR, CDR2 SFDVKD. The CDR3 nucleotides are TGTGCCACCAGTGACCGGGACAGGGGGTATGGCTACACCTTC. It yields the protein CATSDRDRGYGYTF.

Only a few counts were recorded for this clone. The rearrangement links TRBV28 to TRBJ2-7, with TRBD2 as a possible D gene (5 bases). Germline V gene lookup returns CDR1 MDHEN and CDR2 SYDVKM. The germline V and J ends were trimmed by 2 bases and 7 bases, with 12 bases remaining between them. This CDR3 region has 13 residues. The CDR3, as DNA: TGTGCCAGCAGTTTACGAGGGTTCGATGAGCAGTACTTC. This codes for CASSLRGFDEQYF.

The chain couples TRBV6-1 to TRBJ2-3, with D hard to call. The CDR3 has 18 residues. The V end lost 5 bases, the J end lost 0 bases, and 21 bases lay between the germline ends. Per germline, CDR1 MNHNS and CDR2 SASEGT. CDR3 DNA sequence: TGTGCCAGCAGTCGCGCTTGGAGCCCCACGGCTAGCACAGATACGCAGTATTTT. Translation gives CASSRAWSPTASTDTQYF.

This clone came up a few times. The V call is TRBV6-6, the J call TRBJ1-1; TRBD1 matches 9 bases. Per the germline V gene, CDR1 is MNHNY and CDR2 is SVGAGI (reference sequence). V lost 2 bases and J lost 0; bases outside the gene matches: 7. CDR3 length: 17 residues. The CDR3 loop reads CASSYLPDRGMNTEAFF. As DNA, the CDR3 is TGTGCCAGCAGTTACCTACCGGACAGGGGTATGAACACTGAAGCTTTCTTT.

This clone was seen more than once but under ten times. J is TRBJ2-5 and V is TRBV12-3 or TRBV12-4; D remains unclear. There are 13 residues in the CDR3. Trimming left V 1 base short and J 5 bases short, with 8 bases between. In DNA form, the CDR3 reads TGTGCCAGCAGTTTAGTAGTTCGGGAGACCCAGTACTTC. Translated, it gives CASSLVVRETQYF.

This clone was recorded a few times. The V and J genes are TRBV6-1 and TRBJ2-1; possibly TRBD1 for D (7 bases). The CDR3 is made up of 15 amino acids. Deletions cut 2 bases from V and 4 bases from J, with 12 bases between. CDR1 is MNHNS, CDR2 SASEGT, per germline. CDR3 loop: CASSEWSGGYNEQFF. In DNA form, the CDR3 reads TGTGCCAGCAGTGAATGGTCAGGGGGGTACAATGAGCAGTTCTTC.

In this sample, this clone turned up a few times. The chain recombines TRBV4-1 with TRBJ2-3; D is possibly TRBD1 or TRBD2 (5 bases each). Per the germline V gene, CDR1 is MGHRA and CDR2 is YSYEKL. Trimming pared 1 base from V and 4 bases from J, leaving 6 bases between. CDR3 length: 13 amino acids. In DNA, the CDR3 is TGCGCCAGCAGCCAAGTGGGGGCAGATACGCAGTATTTT. Its protein is CASSQVGADTQYF.

This clone was counted between two and nine times. A junction end diverges from the germline sequence, so it may reflect a read error. The chain uses TRBV10-3 and TRBJ1-2, with a tentative D call TRBD1 (5 bases). CDR3 length equals 14 residues. Germline V gene data show CDR1 as ENHRY and CDR2 as SYGVKD. CDR3 bases: TGTGCCATCAGTGAGGACCCAGGGACCTATGGCTTCACCTTC. It translates to CAISEDPGTYGFTF.

The J gene is TRBJ2-1, the V gene TRBV11-2; 13 bases agree with TRBD2. From germline, CDR1 is SGHAT and CDR2 FQNNGV. The CDR3 runs to 17 residues. With 5 bases clipped from V and 7 bases from J, the junction kept 11 bases outside the gene matches. The CDR3 here is CASSGMWTSGSRNEQFF. In DNA form, the CDR3 reads TGTGCCAGCAGCGGAATGTGGACTAGCGGGAGTAGAAATGAGCAGTTCTTC.

The chain recombines TRBV20-1 with TRBJ1-2; D remains ambiguous. V was pared by 5 bases and J by 4 bases, with 14 bases between. CDR1 and CDR2 from the germline V gene are DFQATT and SNEGSKA (reference sequence). This CDR3 comprises 13 residues. The CDR3 spells CSALGDGRYGYTF. CDR3 nucleotide sequence: TGCAGTGCTTTGGGAGACGGACGCTATGGCTACACCTTC.

This clone is medium-sized (0.01 to 0.1%) by share. The chain combines TRBV19 with TRBJ1-1; D call uncertain. The V gene lost 3 bases and the J gene lost 7 bases, with 9 bases spanning the gap. Germline V gene data show CDR1 as LNHDA and CDR2 as SQIVND (reference sequence). The CDR3 runs to 12 residues. The CDR3 sequence is CASSIRWGEAFF. The CDR3 region has the DNA TGTGCCAGTAGTATCCGATGGGGTGAAGCTTTCTTT.

This rearrangement joins TRBV20-1 to TRBJ2-1; a possible D gene is TRBD2 (6 bases). V dropped 6 bases and J dropped 5 bases, with 20 bases sitting between them. The CDR3 spans 15 residues. Germline lookup yields CDR1 DFQATT and CDR2 SNEGSKA (reference sequence). CDR3 sequence: CSASSGRGLDNEQFF. The DNA for the CDR3 is TGCAGTGCCTCGAGTGGTCGGGGGTTAGACAATGAGCAGTTCTTC.

This rearrangement joins TRBV6-2 or TRBV6-3 to TRBJ2-7; TRBD1 is a possible D gene (6 bases). The V end lost 4 bases, the J end lost 4 bases, and 11 bases lay between the germline ends. Germline V gene sequence: CDR1 MNHEY, CDR2 SVGEGT. The CDR3 totals 13 residues. The CDR3 protein is CASSSLQGYEQYF. The CDR3 DNA sequence: TGTGCCAGCAGTTCCCTACAGGGTTACGAGCAGTACTTC.

This clone turned up a few times. CDR3 loop: CASSQGTGVRTEAFF. CDR3 in DNA: TGTGCCAGTAGTCAAGGGACAGGGGTGAGAACTGAAGCTTTCTTT. V usage is TRBV19 and J usage is TRBJ1-1, with 10 bases that match TRBD1. Germline CDR1 and CDR2: LNHDA and SQIVND (reference sequence). The CDR3 length is 15 residues. Trimming took 5 bases from V and 5 from J; bases not matched to a gene: 8.

This clone was detected a few times. This sequence joins TRBV28 and TRBJ1-1; D unresolved. Trimming shortened V by 10 bases and J by 2 bases, and 17 bases separated the two germline ends. Per the germline V gene, CDR1 is MDHEN and CDR2 is SYDVKM. The CDR3 has 14 residues. The CDR3 DNA is TGTGCCACCGGCCCGGGGAGACTCAACACTGAAGCTTTCTTT. It yields the protein CATGPGRLNTEAFF.

The chain is built from TRBV20-1 and TRBJ2-7; a possible D gene is TRBD1 (5 bases). The CDR3 spans 13 residues. The V gene lost 3 bases and the J gene lost 2 bases, with 11 bases spanning the gap. Germline V gene data show CDR1 as DFQATT and CDR2 as SNEGSKA (reference sequence). The DNA for the CDR3 is TGCAGTGCTAGTTCTCAGGGAACCTACGAGCAGTACTTC. Translating gives CSASSQGTYEQYF.

This clone has ten or more counts. The chain combines TRBV10-3 with TRBJ1-4; no clear D. Germline V lookup: CDR1 ENHRY, CDR2 SYGVKD. Between the trimmed V and J ends, which lost 2 bases and 4 bases, there was a span of 8 bases. The CDR3 runs to 14 residues. CDR3: CAISERGNNEKLFF. CDR3 DNA sequence: TGTGCCATCAGTGAGCGGGGAAATAATGAAAAACTGTTTTTT.

Judged by abundance, this clone is large. The sample has other DNA sequences that encode this CDR3 too. V and J are TRBV28 and TRBJ1-2; 9 nucleotides agree with TRBD1. The germline CDR1 and CDR2 sequences are MDHEN and SYDVKM. V shed 3 bases, J shed 13 bases, and the junction held 12 bases outside the gene matches. The CDR3 is 14 residues long. In DNA form, the CDR3 reads TGTGCCAGCAGTTTCCCGGGACAGGGAAGAGTGGGCACCTTC. Amino acid sequence: CASSFPGQGRVGTF.

As to this clone: This CDR3 is also generated by other DNA sequences in the sample. The genes are TRBV19 and TRBJ1-1, with D maybe TRBD1 (5 bases). Trimming took 7 bases from V and 2 from J, leaving 20 bases between them. In germline, CDR1 is LNHDA, CDR2 SQIVND (reference sequence). The length of the CDR3 is 16 residues. The chain's CDR3 is CASTPGTLGINTEAFF. CDR3 nucleotide sequence: TGTGCCAGTACCCCAGGGACGCTGGGAATCAACACTGAAGCTTTCTTT. Using reference TRBV19 and TRBJ1-1 for the parts outside the CDR3, the full variable domain is DGGITQSPKYLFRKEGQNVTLSCEQNLNHDAMYWYRQDPGQGLRLIYYSQIVNDFQKGDIAEGYSVSREKKESFPLTVTSAQKNPTAFYLCASTPGTLGINTEAFFGQGTRLTVV.

There are a few counts of this clone. The V and J genes are TRBV27 and TRBJ2-7, with D maybe TRBD2 (5 bases). V was cut by 3 bases and J by 6 bases, with 12 bases left in between. Germline V lookup: CDR1 MNHEY, CDR2 SMNVEV (reference sequence). This CDR3 comprises 13 residues. DNA for the CDR3: TGTGCCAGCAGTTTGGGAGCCCCTGGCGAGCAGTACTTC. Its protein product is CASSLGAPGEQYF.

The chain couples TRBV12-3 or TRBV12-4 to TRBJ2-3; D possibly corresponds to TRBD2 (6 bases). V was trimmed by 6 bases and J by 9 bases, leaving 13 bases between them. The CDR3 covers 12 residues. In DNA form, the CDR3 reads TGTGCCAGCAGGCCGACGGGGGACACGCAGTATTTT. It yields the protein CASRPTGDTQYF.

This clone was seen only a few times. The J gene is TRBJ2-5, the V gene TRBV6-2 or TRBV6-3, with a possible D match to TRBD2 (7 bases). V was cut by 8 bases and J by 5 bases, with 18 bases left in between. Germline CDR1 and CDR2: MNHEY and SVGEGT. The CDR3 is made up of 14 amino acids. The CDR3 nucleotides are TGTGCCAGCGGTATAGGGGGGGCGAAGGAGACCCAGTACTTC. As protein: CASGIGGAKETQYF.

The rearrangement joins TRBV10-1 to TRBJ1-2, with D unclear. V was trimmed by 3 bases and J by 5 bases, leaving 10 bases between them. Germline V gene data show CDR1 as WNHNN and CDR2 as SYGVQD (reference sequence). This CDR3 is built from 13 residues. The CDR3 nucleotides read TGCGCCAGCAGTGACCAGGAATTTTATGGCTACACCTTC. It encodes CASSDQEFYGYTF.

The chain has TRBV6-2 or TRBV6-3 and TRBJ2-7; D unresolved. The germline V and J ends were trimmed by 3 bases and 2 bases, with 8 bases remaining between them. Germline-derived CDR1 and CDR2 are MNHEY and SVGEGT. The CDR3 contains 13 residues. CDR3 nucleotide sequence: TGTGCCAGCAGTTATAGCACGCCCTACGAGCAGTACGTC. Its translation: CASSYSTPYEQYV.

This sequence joins TRBV11-1 and TRBJ2-1; TRBD2 aligns across 8 bases. Trimming at V came to 6 bases and at J to 10 bases, leaving 20 bases not matched to a gene. This CDR3 spans 17 amino acids. CDR1 and CDR2 (germline): SGHAT, FQDESV (reference sequence). The CDR3 reads CASRLSGTGLIVEEQFF. The CDR3 nucleotides are TGTGCCAGCAGACTTAGCGGGACCGGCCTTATCGTGGAGGAGCAGTTCTTC.